Included here is one T cell receptor beta chain sequence, with context. These data come from a study of monozygotic twins with inflammatory bowel disease. Whole blood, unsorted for T cells, was the source of total RNA. Each TCR library used 3500 ng of total RNA. For each CDR3 protein, TCRdb gives one entry from its re-call of the 5' RACE reads, without DNA. Recorded here are over 35,000 distinct CDR3 sequences; the top ten clones represent about 4.9%. This receptor was taken from a human donor with ulcerative colitis or Crohn's disease, or a healthy co-twin of an affected twin (not recorded which). The sequencing input was blood.

The CDR3 is CASSIDGPITPGELFF. V is TRBV19 and J is TRBJ2-2; TCRdb lists TRBD2, though no DNA is available to test this call. CDR1 and CDR2 (germline): LNHDA, SQIVND (reference sequence). The CDR3 has 16 amino acids.